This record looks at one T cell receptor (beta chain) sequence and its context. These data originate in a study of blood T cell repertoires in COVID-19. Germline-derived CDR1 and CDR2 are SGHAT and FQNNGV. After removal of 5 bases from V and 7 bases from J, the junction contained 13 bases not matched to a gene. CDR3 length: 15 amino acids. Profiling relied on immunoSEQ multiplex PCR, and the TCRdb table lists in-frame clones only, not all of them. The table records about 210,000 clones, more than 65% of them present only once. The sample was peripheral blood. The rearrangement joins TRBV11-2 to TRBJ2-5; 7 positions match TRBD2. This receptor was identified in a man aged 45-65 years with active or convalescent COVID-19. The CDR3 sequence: CASSAPWRERGTQYF. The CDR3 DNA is TGTGCCAGCAGCGCTCCTTGGCGGGAGCGGGGGACCCAGTACTTC.